The 2 T cell receptor beta chains reported below all come from one sample, sequenced in a study of CD8 T cells in ankylosing spondylitis. TCRdb itself ran the 5' RACE reads through MiXCR, one entry per CDR3 protein. The sample has 200,000 to 250,000 distinct CDR3 sequences, approximately 11% seen once; the top ten hold less than 7%. Sequencing input: blood, either unsorted or a sorted T cell fraction (not recorded which). The receptors were sampled from a male donor with ankylosing spondylitis or in good health (not recorded which).

This clonotype was observed a few times. This chain links TRBV29-1 with TRBJ2-7; D remains unclear. Germline CDR1 reads SQVTM; CDR2 reads ANQGSEA. This CDR3 has 10 amino acids. The V gene lost 7 bases and the J gene lost 7 bases, with 11 bases spanning the gap. CDR3: CSAGNEEQYF. CDR3 DNA sequence: TGCAGCGCCGGTAACGAGGAGCAGTACTTC.

The table lists this clonotype with many counts. J is TRBJ1-2 and V is TRBV27; maybe TRBD1 (6 bases). The CDR3 is 17 amino acids. V was clipped by 5 bases and J by 8 bases, with 27 bases between them. The germline V gene has CDR1 MNHEY and CDR2 SMNVEV (reference sequence). The CDR3 region has the DNA TGTGCCAGCAGTCTCGGGACAACGGGACTTAGCCCCTCGGGCTACACCTTC. Protein product: CASSLGTTGLSPSGYTF.